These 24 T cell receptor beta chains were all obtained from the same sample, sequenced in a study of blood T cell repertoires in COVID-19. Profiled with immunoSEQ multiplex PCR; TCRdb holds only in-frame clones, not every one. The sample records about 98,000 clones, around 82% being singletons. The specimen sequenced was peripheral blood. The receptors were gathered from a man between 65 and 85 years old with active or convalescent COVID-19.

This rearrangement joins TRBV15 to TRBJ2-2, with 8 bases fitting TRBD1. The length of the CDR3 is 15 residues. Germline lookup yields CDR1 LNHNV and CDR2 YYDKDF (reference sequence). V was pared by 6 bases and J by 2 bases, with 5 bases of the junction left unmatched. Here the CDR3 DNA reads TGTGCCACCAGGGTGCAGGGGGCCAACACCGGGGAGCTGTTTTTT. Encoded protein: CATRVQGANTGELFF. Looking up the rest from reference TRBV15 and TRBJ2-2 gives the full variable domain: DAMVIQNPRYQVTQFGKPVTLSCSQTLNHNVMYWYQQKSSQAPKLLFHYYDKDFNNEADTPDNFQSRRPNTSFCFLDIRSPGLGDTAMYLCATRVQGANTGELFFGEGSRLTVL.

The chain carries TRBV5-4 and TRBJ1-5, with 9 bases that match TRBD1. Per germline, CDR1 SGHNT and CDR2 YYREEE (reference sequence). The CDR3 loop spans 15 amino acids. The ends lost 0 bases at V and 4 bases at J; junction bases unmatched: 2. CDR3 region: CASSLGTGANQPQHF. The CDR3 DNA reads TGTGCCAGCAGCTTGGGGACAGGGGCTAATCAGCCCCAGCATTTT.

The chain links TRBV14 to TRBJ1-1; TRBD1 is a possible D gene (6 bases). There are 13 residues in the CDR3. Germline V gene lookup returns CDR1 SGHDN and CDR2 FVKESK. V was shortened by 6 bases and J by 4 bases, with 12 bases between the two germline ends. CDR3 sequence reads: CASSDRQITEAFF. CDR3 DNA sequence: TGTGCCAGCAGTGACAGGCAAATCACTGAAGCTTTCTTT.

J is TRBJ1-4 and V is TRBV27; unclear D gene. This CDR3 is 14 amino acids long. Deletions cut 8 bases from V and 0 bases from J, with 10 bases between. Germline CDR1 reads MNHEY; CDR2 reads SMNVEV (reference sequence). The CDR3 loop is CASRGEPTNEKLFF. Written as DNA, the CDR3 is TGTGCCAGCCGAGGAGAGCCAACTAATGAAAAACTGTTTTTT. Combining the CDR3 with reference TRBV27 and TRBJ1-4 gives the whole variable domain EAQVTQNPRYLITVTGKKLTVTCSQNMNHEYMSWYRQDPGLGLRQIYYSMNVEVTDKGDVPEGYKVSRKEKRNFPLILESPSPNQTSLYFCASRGEPTNEKLFFGSGTQLSVL.

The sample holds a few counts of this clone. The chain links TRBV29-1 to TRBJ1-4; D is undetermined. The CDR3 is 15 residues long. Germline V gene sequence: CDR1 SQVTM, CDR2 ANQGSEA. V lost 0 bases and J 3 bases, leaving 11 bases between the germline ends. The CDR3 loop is CSVEDQQAPNEKLFF. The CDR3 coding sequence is TGCAGCGTTGAAGATCAGCAGGCCCCTAATGAAAAACTGTTTTTT.

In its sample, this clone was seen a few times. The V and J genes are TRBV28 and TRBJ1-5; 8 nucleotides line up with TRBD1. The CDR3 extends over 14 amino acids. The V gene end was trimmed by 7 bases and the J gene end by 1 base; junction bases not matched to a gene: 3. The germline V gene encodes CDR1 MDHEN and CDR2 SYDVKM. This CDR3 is CASNPGGSNQPQHF. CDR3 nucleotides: TGTGCCAGCAACCCAGGGGGCAGCAATCAGCCCCAGCATTTT.

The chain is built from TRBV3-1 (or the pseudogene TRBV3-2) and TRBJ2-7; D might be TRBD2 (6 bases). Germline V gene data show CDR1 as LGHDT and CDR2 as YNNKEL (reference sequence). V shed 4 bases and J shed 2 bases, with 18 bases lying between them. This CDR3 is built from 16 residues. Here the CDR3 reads CASSPGDSGLAYEQYF. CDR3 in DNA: TGTGCCAGCAGCCCCGGGGATAGCGGCCTTGCCTACGAGCAGTACTTC.

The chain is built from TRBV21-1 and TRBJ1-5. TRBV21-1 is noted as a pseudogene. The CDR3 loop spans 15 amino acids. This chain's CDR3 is CASSKERGGNQPQHF. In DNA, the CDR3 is TGTGCCAGCAGCAAAGAGCGGGGAGGGAATCAGCCCCAGCATTTT.

CDR3: CASSFKSGQGLSEQYF. The CDR3 DNA reads as TGTGCCAGCAGTTTTAAATCGGGACAGGGACTCTCCGAGCAGTACTTC. This rearrangement joins TRBV6-5 to TRBJ2-7, with 9 bases aligning to TRBD1. J lost 6 bases, V lost 4 bases, and 13 bases had no gene match. The CDR3 totals 16 residues. Germline V gene lookup returns CDR1 MNHEY and CDR2 SVGAGI.

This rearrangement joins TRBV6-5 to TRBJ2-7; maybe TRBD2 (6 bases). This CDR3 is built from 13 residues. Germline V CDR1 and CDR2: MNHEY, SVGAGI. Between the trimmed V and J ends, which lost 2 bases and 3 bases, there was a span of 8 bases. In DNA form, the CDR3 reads TGTGCCAGCAGTTACAGCGGGTACTACGAGCAGTACTTC. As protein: CASSYSGYYEQYF.

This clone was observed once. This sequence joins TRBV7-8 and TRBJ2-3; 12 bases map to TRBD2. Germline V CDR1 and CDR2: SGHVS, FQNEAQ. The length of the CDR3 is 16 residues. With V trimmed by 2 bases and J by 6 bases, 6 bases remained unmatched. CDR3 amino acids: CASSLPRTSGVDTQYF. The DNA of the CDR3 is TGTGCCAGCAGCTTACCTAGGACTAGCGGGGTGGATACGCAGTATTTT.

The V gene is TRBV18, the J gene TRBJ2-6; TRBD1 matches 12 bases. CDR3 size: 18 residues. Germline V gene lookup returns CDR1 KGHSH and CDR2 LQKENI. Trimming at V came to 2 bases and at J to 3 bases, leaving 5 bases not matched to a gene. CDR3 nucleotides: TGTGCCAGCTCACCAGCGGGACAGGGGGCGTTTGGGGCCAACGTCCTGACTTTC. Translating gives CASSPAGQGAFGANVLTF.

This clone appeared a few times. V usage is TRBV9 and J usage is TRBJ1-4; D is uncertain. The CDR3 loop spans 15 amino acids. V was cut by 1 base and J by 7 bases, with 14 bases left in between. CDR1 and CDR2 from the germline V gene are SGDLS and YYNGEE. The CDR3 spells CASSVSMAAGEKLFF. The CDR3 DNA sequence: TGTGCCAGCAGCGTATCGATGGCGGCGGGTGAAAAACTGTTTTTT.

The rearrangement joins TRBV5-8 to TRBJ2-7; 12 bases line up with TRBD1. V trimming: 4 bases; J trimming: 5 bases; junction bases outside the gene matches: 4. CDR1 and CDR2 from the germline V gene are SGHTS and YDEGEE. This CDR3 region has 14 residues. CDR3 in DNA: TGTGCCAGCAGCCGGGGACAGGGGGCCAACGAGCAGTACTTC. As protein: CASSRGQGANEQYF.

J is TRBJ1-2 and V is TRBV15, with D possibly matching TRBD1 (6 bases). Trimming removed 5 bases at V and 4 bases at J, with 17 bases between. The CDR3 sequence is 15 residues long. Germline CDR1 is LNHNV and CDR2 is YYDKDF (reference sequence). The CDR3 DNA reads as TGTGCCACCAGCCGGCGGCGGGGGCGGGTCTATGGCTACACCTTC. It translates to CATSRRRGRVYGYTF. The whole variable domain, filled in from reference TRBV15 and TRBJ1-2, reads DAMVIQNPRYQVTQFGKPVTLSCSQTLNHNVMYWYQQKSSQAPKLLFHYYDKDFNNEADTPDNFQSRRPNTSFCFLDIRSPGLGDTAMYLCATSRRRGRVYGYTFGSGTRLTVV.

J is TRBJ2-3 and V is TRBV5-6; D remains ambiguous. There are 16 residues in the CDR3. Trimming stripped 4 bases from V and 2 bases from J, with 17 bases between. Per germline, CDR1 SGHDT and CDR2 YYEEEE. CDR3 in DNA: TGTGCCAGCAGCCTCCTCTCTCGAGTCCTCACAGATACGCAGTATTTT. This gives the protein CASSLLSRVLTDTQYF.

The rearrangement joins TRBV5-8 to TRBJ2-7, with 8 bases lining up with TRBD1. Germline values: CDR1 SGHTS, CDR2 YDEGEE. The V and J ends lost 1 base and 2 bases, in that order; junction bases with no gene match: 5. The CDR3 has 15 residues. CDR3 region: CASSLLGQGAYEQYF. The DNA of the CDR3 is TGTGCCAGCAGCTTGCTAGGACAGGGAGCCTACGAGCAGTACTTC.

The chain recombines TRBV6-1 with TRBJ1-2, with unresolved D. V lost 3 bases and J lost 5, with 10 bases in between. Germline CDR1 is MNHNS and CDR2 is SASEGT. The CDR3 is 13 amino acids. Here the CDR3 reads CASSDRLPYGYTF. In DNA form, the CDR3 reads TGTGCCAGCAGTGACAGACTCCCTTATGGCTACACCTTC.

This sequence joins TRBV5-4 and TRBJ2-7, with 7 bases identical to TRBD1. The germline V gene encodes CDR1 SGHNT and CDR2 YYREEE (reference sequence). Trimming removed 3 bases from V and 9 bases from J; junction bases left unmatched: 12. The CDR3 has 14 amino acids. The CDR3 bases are TGTGCCAGCAGCTACTCCGGGACAGCGGACGGGCAGTACTTC. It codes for CASSYSGTADGQYF.

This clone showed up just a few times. In DNA, the CDR3 is TGTGCCTGGAGTGTTGATCTCTACACAGATACGCAGTATTTT. Residues: CAWSVDLYTDTQYF. The chain combines TRBV30 with TRBJ2-3; no clear D. Trimming removed 0 bases at V and 2 bases at J, with 9 bases between. CDR3 length: 14 amino acids. Germline lookup yields CDR1 GTSNPN and CDR2 SVGIG (reference sequence).

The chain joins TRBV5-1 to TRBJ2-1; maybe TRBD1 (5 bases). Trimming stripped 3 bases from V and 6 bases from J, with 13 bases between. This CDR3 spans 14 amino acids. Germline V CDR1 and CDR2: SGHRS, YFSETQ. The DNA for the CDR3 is TGCGCCAGCAGCTCGGACACCGTTTCCAATGAGCAGTTCTTC. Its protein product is CASSSDTVSNEQFF.

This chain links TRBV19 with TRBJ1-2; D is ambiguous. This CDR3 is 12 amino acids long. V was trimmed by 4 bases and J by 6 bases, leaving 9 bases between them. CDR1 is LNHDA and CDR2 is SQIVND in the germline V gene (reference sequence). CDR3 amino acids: CASSNEVHGYTF. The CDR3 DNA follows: TGTGCCAGTAGTAATGAGGTCCATGGCTACACCTTC.

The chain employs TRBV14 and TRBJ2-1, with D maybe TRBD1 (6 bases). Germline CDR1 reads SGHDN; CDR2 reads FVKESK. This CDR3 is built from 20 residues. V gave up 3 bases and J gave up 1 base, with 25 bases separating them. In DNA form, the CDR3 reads TGTGCCAGCAGCCAGGATGGCAGGGGCCTGTCCCACTATTCCTACAATGAGCAGTTCTTC. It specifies CASSQDGRGLSHYSYNEQFF.

CDR3 DNA: TGTGCCACCAGCAGAGATCGTACTAGCACCGGGGAGCTGTTTTTT. The encoded protein is CATSRDRTSTGELFF. This chain links TRBV15 with TRBJ2-2; the D gene is possibly TRBD2 (5 bases). V lost 0 bases to trimming and J lost 4 bases, with 9 bases between them. The length of the CDR3 is 15 residues. Germline-derived CDR1 and CDR2 are LNHNV and YYDKDF (reference sequence).